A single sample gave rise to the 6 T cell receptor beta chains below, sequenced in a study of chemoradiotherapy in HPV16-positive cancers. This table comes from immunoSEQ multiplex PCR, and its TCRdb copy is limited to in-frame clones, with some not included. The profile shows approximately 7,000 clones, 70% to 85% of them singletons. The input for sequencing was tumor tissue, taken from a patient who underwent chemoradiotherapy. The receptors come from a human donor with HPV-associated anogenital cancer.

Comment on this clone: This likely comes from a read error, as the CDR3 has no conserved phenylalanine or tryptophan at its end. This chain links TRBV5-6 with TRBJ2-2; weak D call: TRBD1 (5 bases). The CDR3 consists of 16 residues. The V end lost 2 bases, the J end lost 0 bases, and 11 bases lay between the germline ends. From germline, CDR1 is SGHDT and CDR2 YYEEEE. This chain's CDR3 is CASSFLGLTNTGELFS. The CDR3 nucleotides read TGTGCCAGCAGCTTTCTGGGGCTAACGAACACCGGGGAGCTGTTTTCT.

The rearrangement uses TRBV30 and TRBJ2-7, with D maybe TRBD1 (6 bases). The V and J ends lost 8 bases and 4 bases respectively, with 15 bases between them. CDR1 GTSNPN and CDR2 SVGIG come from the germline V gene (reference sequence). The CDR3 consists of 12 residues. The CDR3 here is CAGSGTTYEQYF. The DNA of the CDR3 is TGTGCCGGGTCCGGGACAACTTACGAGCAGTACTTC.

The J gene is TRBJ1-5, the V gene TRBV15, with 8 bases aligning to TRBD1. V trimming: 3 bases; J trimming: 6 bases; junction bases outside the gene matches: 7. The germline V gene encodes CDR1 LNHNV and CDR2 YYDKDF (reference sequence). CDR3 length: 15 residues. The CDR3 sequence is CATSRSRTGSQPQHF. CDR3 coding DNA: TGTGCCACCAGCAGGTCCAGGACAGGGAGTCAGCCCCAGCATTTT.

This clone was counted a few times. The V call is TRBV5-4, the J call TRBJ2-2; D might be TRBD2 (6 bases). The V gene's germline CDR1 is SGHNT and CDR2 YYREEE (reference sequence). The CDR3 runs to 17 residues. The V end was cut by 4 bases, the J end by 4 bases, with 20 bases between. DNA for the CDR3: TGTGCCAGCAGCCCCGGAGGGCTGGGAGTCGGCACCGGGGAGCTGTTTTTT. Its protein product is CASSPGGLGVGTGELFF.

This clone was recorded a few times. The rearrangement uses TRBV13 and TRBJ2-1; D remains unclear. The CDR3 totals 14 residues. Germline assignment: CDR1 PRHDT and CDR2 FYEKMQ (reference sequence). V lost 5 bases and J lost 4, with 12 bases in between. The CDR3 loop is CASSQPPGYNEQFF. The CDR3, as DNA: TGTGCCAGCAGCCAACCCCCAGGTTACAATGAGCAGTTCTTC.

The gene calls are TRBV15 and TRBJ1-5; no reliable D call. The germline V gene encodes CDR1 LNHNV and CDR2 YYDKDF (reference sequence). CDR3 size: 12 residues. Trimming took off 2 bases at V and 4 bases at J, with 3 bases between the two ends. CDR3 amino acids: CATSRLNQPQHF. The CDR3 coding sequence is TGTGCCACCAGCAGACTGAATCAGCCCCAGCATTTT.